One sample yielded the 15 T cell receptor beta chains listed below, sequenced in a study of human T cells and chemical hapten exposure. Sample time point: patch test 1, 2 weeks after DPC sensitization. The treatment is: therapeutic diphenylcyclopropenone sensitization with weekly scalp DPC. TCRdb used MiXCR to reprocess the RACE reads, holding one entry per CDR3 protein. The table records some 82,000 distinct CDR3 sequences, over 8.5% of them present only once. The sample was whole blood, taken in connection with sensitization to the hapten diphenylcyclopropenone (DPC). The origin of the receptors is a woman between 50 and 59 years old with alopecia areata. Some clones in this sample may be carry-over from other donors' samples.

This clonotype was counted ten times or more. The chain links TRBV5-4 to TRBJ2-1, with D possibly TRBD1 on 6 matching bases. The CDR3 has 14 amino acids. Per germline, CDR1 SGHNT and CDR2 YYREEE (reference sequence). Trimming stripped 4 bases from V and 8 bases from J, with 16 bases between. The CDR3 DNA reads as TGTGCCAGCAGCCCAGAAACAGGGTTTGATGAGCAGTTCTTC. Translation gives CASSPETGFDEQFF.

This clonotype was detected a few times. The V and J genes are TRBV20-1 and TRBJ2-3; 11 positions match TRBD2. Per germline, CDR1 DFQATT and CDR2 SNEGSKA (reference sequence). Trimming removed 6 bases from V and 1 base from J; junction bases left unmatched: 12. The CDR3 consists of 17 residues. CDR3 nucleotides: TGCAGTGCACACCCGTTTAGCGGGAGGGCGGGCACAGATACGCAGTATTTT. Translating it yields CSAHPFSGRAGTDTQYF.

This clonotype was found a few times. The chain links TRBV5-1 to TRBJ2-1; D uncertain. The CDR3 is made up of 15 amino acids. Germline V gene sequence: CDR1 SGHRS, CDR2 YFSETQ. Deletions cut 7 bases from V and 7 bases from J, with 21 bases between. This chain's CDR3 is CASSLQAFSRNEQFF. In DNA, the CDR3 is TGCGCCAGCTCCCTCCAGGCGTTTTCCAGAAATGAGCAGTTCTTC.

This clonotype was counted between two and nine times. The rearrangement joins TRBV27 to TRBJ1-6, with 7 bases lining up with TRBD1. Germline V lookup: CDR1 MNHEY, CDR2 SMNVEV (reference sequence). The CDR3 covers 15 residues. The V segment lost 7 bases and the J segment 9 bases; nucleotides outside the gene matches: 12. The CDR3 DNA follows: TGTGCCAGCACCCCTCAGGGGGGTATACCTTCACCCCTCCACTTT. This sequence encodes CASTPQGGIPSPLHF.

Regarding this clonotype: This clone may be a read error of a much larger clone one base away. CDR3 sequence: CASSSPPQGFMNTEAFF. CDR3 nucleotides: TGTGCCAGCAGCTCTCCCCCACAGGGATTTATGAACACTGAAGCTTTCTTT. This chain uses TRBV7-2 with TRBJ1-1, with a tentative D call TRBD1 (6 bases). The CDR3 covers 17 residues. With 4 bases removed from V and 0 bases from J, the gap between germline ends came to 18 bases. The germline V gene encodes CDR1 SGHTA and CDR2 FQGNSA.

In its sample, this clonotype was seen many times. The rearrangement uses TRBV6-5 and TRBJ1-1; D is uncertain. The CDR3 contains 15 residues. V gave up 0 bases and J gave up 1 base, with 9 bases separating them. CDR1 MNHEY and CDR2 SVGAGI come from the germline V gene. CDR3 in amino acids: CASSYSIQTNTEAFF. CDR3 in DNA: TGTGCCAGCAGTTACTCGATCCAGACGAACACTGAAGCTTTCTTT.

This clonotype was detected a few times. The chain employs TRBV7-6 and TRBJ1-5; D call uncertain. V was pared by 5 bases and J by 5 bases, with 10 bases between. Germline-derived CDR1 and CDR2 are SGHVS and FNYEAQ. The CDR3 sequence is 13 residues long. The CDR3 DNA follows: TGTGCCAGCAGCACAAATTTGGATCAGCCCCAGCATTTT. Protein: CASSTNLDQPQHF.

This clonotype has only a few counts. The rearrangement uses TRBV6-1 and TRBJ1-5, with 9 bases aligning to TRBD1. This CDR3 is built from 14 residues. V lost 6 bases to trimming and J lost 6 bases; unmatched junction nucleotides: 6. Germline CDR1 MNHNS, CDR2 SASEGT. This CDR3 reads CASSQQGASQPQHF. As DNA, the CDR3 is TGTGCCAGCAGCCAACAGGGGGCAAGTCAGCCCCAGCATTTT.

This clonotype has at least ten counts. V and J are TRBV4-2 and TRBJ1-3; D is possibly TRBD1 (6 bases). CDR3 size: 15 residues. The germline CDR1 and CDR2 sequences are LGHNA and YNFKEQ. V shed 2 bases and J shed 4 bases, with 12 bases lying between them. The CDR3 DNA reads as TGTGCCAGCAGCCAACCTGGGACAAAAGGAAACACCATATATTTT. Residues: CASSQPGTKGNTIYF.

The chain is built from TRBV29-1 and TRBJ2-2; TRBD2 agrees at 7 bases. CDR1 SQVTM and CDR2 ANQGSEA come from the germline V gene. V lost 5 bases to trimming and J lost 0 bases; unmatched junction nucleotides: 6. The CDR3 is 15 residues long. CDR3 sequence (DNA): TGCAGCGTTCCAAGCGGGAAGGCGAACACCGGGGAGCTGTTTTTT. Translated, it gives CSVPSGKANTGELFF.

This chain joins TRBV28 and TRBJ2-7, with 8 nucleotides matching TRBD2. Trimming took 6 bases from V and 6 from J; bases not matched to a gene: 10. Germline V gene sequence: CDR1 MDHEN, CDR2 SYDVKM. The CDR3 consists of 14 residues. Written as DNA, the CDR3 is TGTGCCAGCAGGGGGGCAGCGGGAGCGGGCGAGCAGTACTTC. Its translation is CASRGAAGAGEQYF.

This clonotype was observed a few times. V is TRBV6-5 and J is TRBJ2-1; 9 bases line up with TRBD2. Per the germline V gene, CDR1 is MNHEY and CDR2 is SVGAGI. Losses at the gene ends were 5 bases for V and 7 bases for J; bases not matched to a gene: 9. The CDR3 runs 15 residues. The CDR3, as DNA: TGTGCCAGCAGTCCCCCACAGCGGGGGGAGAATGAGCAGTTCTTC. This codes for CASSPPQRGENEQFF.

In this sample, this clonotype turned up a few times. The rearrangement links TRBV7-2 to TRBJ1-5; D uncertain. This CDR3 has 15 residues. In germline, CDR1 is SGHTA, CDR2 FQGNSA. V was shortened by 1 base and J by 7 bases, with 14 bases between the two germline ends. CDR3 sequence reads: CASSLEANREQPQHF. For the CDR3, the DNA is TGTGCCAGCAGCTTAGAGGCCAATCGGGAACAGCCCCAGCATTTT.

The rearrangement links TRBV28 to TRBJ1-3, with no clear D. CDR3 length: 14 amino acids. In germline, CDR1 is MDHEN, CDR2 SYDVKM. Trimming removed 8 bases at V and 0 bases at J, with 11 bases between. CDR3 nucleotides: TGTGCCAGCGAGTTAGGCAGCTCTGGAAACACCATATATTTT. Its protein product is CASELGSSGNTIYF.

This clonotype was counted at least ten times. The CDR3 here is CASSPVRQGGYEQYF. The DNA for the CDR3 is TGTGCCAGCTCACCGGTCCGACAGGGAGGCTACGAGCAGTACTTC. J is TRBJ2-7 and V is TRBV18, with D maybe TRBD1 (7 bases). The CDR3 covers 15 residues. V lost 3 bases, J lost 3 bases, and 15 bases lay in between. The germline gives CDR1 KGHSH, CDR2 LQKENI.